This T cell receptor beta chain was identified during a study of shared clonotypes between healthy human individuals. Study-wide findings and caveats: Clonotypes which were not shared had lower generation probabilities than clonotypes that all four donors shared. Sharing across a few donors was seen in roughly 5% of naive CD4 clonotypes. Clonotype sharing among donors was expected to depend on sequencing depth.

When replicate PCRs were run on sorted subsets, they used about 220 ng DNA, about 30,000 T cell genomes. Method: immunoSEQ multiplex PCR; TCRdb's copy keeps in-frame clones and lacks some. The sample gives about 590,000 clones, roughly 95% of which show up once; approximately 0.1% is in the top ten. CD8 cells classed as naive were CD45RO-negative and positively selected for CCR7, excluding terminally differentiated effector memory CD45RA+ cells. Germline V gene lookup returns CDR1 SGHNT and CDR2 YYREEE (reference sequence). Trimming cost V 6 bases and J 2 bases; bases outside gene matches: 8. The CDR3 runs to 16 residues. This clone was recorded only once. The target antigen is unknown.

This clonotype was sampled from a woman aged 25 to 39 in good health. Sequencing was done on a sample of naive CD8+ T cells sorted from blood. V gene TRBV5-4 combines with J gene TRBJ2-2; 9 bases agree with TRBD1. The CDR3 spells CASNNDRGTNTGELFF. CDR3 DNA: TGTGCCAGCAACAACGACAGGGGGACAAACACCGGGGAGCTGTTTTTT.